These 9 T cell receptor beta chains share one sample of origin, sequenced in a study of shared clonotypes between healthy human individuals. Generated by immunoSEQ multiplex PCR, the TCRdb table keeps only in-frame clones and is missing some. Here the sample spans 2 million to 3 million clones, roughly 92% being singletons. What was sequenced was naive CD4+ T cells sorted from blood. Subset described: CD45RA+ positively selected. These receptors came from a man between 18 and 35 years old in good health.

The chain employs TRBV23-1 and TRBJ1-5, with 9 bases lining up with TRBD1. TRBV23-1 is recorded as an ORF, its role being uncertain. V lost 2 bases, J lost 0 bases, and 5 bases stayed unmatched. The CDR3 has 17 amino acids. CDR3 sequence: CASSQDRTGVSNQPQHF. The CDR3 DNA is TGCGCCAGCAGTCAAGATCGGACAGGGGTTAGCAATCAGCCCCAGCATTTT.

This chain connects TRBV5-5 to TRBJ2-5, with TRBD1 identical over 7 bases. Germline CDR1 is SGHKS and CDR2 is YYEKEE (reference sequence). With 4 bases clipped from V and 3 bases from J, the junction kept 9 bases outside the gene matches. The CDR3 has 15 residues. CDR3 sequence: CASSSGTGAKETQYF. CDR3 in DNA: TGTGCCAGCAGCAGCGGAACAGGGGCCAAAGAGACCCAGTACTTC.

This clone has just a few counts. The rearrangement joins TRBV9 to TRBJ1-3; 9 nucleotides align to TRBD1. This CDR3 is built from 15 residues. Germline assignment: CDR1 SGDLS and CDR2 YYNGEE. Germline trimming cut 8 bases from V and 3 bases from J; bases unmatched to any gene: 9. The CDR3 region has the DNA TGTGCCAGTTCCAACAGGGGGCTAGTTGGAAACACCATATATTTT. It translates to CASSNRGLVGNTIYF.

CDR3 sequence reads: CASTLLAGGGHEQFF. In nucleotides, the CDR3 is TGTGCCAGCACCCTTCTAGCGGGGGGCGGGCATGAGCAGTTCTTC. V gene TRBV27 combines with J gene TRBJ2-1; 11 bases match TRBD2. Losses at the gene ends were 7 bases for V and 8 bases for J; bases not matched to a gene: 10. This CDR3 has 15 amino acids. Per germline, CDR1 MNHEY and CDR2 SMNVEV (reference sequence).

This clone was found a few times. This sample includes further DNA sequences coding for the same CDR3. The CDR3 protein is CASSPHEKLFF. DNA for the CDR3: TGTGCCAGCAGTCCGCATGAAAAACTGTTTTTT. V usage is TRBV28 and J usage is TRBJ1-4; D unclear. CDR1 and CDR2 (germline): MDHEN, SYDVKM. V was clipped by 5 bases and J by 6 bases, with 4 bases between them. CDR3 size: 11 residues. The complete variable domain, with remaining parts taken from reference TRBV28 and TRBJ1-4, reads DVKVTQSSRYLVKRTGEKVFLECVQDMDHENMFWYRQDPGLGLRLIYFSYDVKMKEKGDIPEGYSVSREKKERFSLILESASTNQTSMYLCASSPHEKLFFGSGTQLSVL.

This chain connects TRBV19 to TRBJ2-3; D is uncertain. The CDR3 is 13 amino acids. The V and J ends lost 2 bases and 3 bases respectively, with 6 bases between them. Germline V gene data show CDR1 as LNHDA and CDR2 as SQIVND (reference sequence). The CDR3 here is CASSIRETDTQYF. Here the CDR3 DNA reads TGTGCCAGTAGTATAAGGGAAACAGATACGCAGTATTTT.

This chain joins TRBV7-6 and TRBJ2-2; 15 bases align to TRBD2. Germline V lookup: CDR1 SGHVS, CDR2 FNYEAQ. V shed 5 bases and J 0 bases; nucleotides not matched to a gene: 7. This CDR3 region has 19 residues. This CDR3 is CASSPRTSGRDTNTGELFF. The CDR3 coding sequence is TGTGCCAGCAGCCCCCGGACTAGCGGGAGGGACACGAACACCGGGGAGCTGTTTTTT.

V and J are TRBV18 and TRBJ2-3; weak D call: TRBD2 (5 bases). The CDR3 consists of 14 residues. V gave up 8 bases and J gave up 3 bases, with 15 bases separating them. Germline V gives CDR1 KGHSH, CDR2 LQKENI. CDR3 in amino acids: CASPNIRGTDTQYF. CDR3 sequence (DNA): TGTGCCAGCCCTAACATACGGGGTACAGATACGCAGTATTTT.

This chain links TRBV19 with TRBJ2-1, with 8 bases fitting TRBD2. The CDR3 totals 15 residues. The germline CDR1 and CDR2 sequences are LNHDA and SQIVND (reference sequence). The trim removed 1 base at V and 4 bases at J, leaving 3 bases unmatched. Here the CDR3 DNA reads TGTGCCAGTAGTATAGTAGCGGGATTTTACAATGAGCAGTTCTTC. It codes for CASSIVAGFYNEQFF.